The 20 T cell receptor beta chains given below trace back to one sample, sequenced in a study of memory CD4+ T cells and cytomegalovirus serostatus. The sort gate was single viable CD3+CD4+CD8-CD45RO+ cells for memory CD4+ T cells. Assay: immunoSEQ multiplex PCR; the TCRdb copy retains only in-frame clones and omits some. The sample consists of roughly 76,000 clones, around 78% of them appearing once. Sequences were obtained from memory CD4+ T cells from blood. Every receptor here comes from an adult in good health and CMV-seropositive.

The V and J genes are TRBV7-9 and TRBJ2-5; 11 bases are a match to TRBD2. Germline loops: CDR1 SEHNR, CDR2 FQNEAQ (reference sequence). V was pared by 2 bases and J by 7 bases, with 6 bases of the junction left unmatched. This CDR3 comprises 15 residues. The CDR3 spells CASSLWLAGGGTQYF. The CDR3, as DNA: TGTGCCAGCAGCTTATGGCTAGCGGGAGGCGGGACCCAGTACTTC.

The chain carries TRBV6-4 and TRBJ2-7; a possible D gene is TRBD2 (6 bases). Per germline, CDR1 MRHNA and CDR2 SNTAGT. V was trimmed by 2 bases and J by 0 bases, leaving 17 bases between them. This CDR3 comprises 17 residues. The chain's CDR3 is CASSDRRVVSSSYEQYV. The CDR3 DNA is TGTGCCAGCAGTGACCGGAGGGTGGTTTCGAGCTCCTACGAGCAGTACGTC.

This CDR3 is CASNEDRDVQETQYF. DNA for the CDR3: TGTGCCAGCAACGAAGACCGGGACGTCCAAGAGACCCAGTACTTC. This rearrangement joins TRBV2 to TRBJ2-5; D may match TRBD1 or TRBD2 (5 bases each). Germline CDR1 SNHLY, CDR2 FYNNEI. Deletions cut 7 bases from V and 1 base from J, with 16 bases between. CDR3 length equals 15 residues.

The chain links TRBV6-5 to TRBJ1-5, with 7 bases matching TRBD1. The CDR3 length is 14 residues. Per the germline V gene, CDR1 is MNHEY and CDR2 is SVGAGI. Unmatched junction bases numbered 4, after V lost 2 bases and J lost 6 bases. The CDR3 spells CASSYLQGTQPQHF. The CDR3 region has the DNA TGTGCCAGCAGTTACCTACAGGGGACTCAGCCCCAGCATTTT.

The chain has TRBV5-1 and TRBJ2-3; 10 bases are shared with TRBD2. Germline V gene lookup returns CDR1 SGHRS and CDR2 YFSETQ. The ends lost 1 base at V and 3 bases at J; junction bases unmatched: 2. This CDR3 is built from 15 residues. The CDR3 spells CASSLTSGETDTQYF. The CDR3 nucleotides read TGCGCCAGCAGCTTGACTAGCGGGGAAACAGATACGCAGTATTTT.

The chain joins TRBV18 to TRBJ2-7, with TRBD2 as a possible D gene (5 bases). The germline CDR1 and CDR2 sequences are KGHSH and LQKENI. This CDR3 region has 14 residues. V lost 3 bases to trimming and J lost 2 bases, with 11 bases between them. CDR3 residues: CASSPADSTYEQYF. The DNA of the CDR3 is TGTGCCAGCTCACCGGCGGACTCAACCTACGAGCAGTACTTC. The complete variable domain, with remaining parts taken from reference TRBV18 and TRBJ2-7, reads NAGVMQNPRHLVRRRGQEARLRCSPMKGHSHVYWYRQLPEEGLKFMVYLQKENIIDESGMPKERFSAEFPKEGPSILRIQQVVRGDSAAYFCASSPADSTYEQYFGPGTRLTVT.

The chain recombines TRBV18 with TRBJ2-2; TRBD1 matches at 8 bases. The CDR3 sequence is 15 residues long. Germline values: CDR1 KGHSH, CDR2 LQKENI. Trimming at V came to 6 bases and at J to 6 bases, leaving 9 bases not matched to a gene. The CDR3, as DNA: TGTGCCAGCTCGGAGAGGACAGGGAGGTCCGGGGAGCTGTTTTTT. Amino acids: CASSERTGRSGELFF.

J is TRBJ2-3 and V is TRBV30; TRBD2 aligns across 13 bases. Germline CDR1 GTSNPN, CDR2 SVGIG (reference sequence). Germline trimming cut 4 bases from V and 3 bases from J; bases unmatched to any gene: 16. The CDR3 consists of 19 residues. Here the CDR3 DNA reads TGTGCCTGGACACCACCCTATAAACTAGCGGGAGGGCCTACAGATACGCAGTATTTT. This codes for CAWTPPYKLAGGPTDTQYF.

The count of this clone is one. The chain couples TRBV9 to TRBJ2-3, with 10 bases lining up with TRBD2. Germline V gene sequence: CDR1 SGDLS, CDR2 YYNGEE. The ends lost 2 bases at V and 2 bases at J; junction bases unmatched: 8. This CDR3 is 17 amino acids long. CDR3 residues: CASSVLPSGGLTDTQYF. As DNA, the CDR3 is TGTGCCAGCAGCGTCCTCCCTAGCGGGGGCCTCACAGATACGCAGTATTTT.

As concerns this clone: This sample includes further DNA sequences coding for the same CDR3. The chain carries TRBV2 and TRBJ1-5; D unclear. Deletions cut 4 bases from V and 0 bases from J, with 7 bases between. This CDR3 has 14 amino acids. Germline CDR1 is SNHLY and CDR2 is FYNNEI. CDR3 nucleotide sequence: TGTGCCAGCAGTGGACTTCCTAGCAATCAGCCCCAGCATTTT. Protein product: CASSGLPSNQPQHF.

The chain joins TRBV10-3 to TRBJ2-2, with TRBD2 identical over 7 bases. The CDR3 is 18 residues long. CDR1 is ENHRY and CDR2 is SYGVKD in the germline V gene. Trimming at V came to 0 bases and at J to 2 bases, leaving 9 bases not matched to a gene. CDR3 nucleotide sequence: TGTGCCATCAGTGAGTCAACTATGGGGGGGTTCAACACCGGGGAGCTGTTTTTT. Translation: CAISESTMGGFNTGELFF.

J is TRBJ2-4 and V is TRBV4-2; no firm D call. The CDR3 contains 11 residues. Germline assignment: CDR1 LGHNA and CDR2 YNFKEQ. The V gene lost 0 bases and the J gene lost 9 bases, with 3 bases spanning the gap. In DNA form, the CDR3 reads TGTGCCAGCAGCCAAGATTTCATTCAGTACTTC. This sequence encodes CASSQDFIQYF.

The chain uses TRBV19 and TRBJ1-1, with D possibly matching TRBD1 (6 bases). CDR3 size: 15 residues. Germline values: CDR1 LNHDA, CDR2 SQIVND (reference sequence). Trimming took 5 bases from V and 1 from J, leaving 14 bases between them. The DNA of the CDR3 is TGTGCCAGTAGTCCGGGGGCCGGACGGAACACTGAAGCTTTCTTT. Translating it yields CASSPGAGRNTEAFF.

The rearrangement uses TRBV6-5 and TRBJ2-1, with TRBD2 identical over 9 bases. The V and J ends lost 8 bases and 7 bases, in that order; junction bases with no gene match: 6. From germline, CDR1 is MNHEY and CDR2 SVGAGI. The CDR3 length is 13 residues. CDR3 loop: CASRLAVWNEQFF. Written as DNA, the CDR3 is TGTGCCAGCCGACTAGCGGTGTGGAATGAGCAGTTCTTC.

The genes are TRBV28 and TRBJ1-5; 9 bases match TRBD1. The CDR3 is made up of 19 amino acids. Germline CDR1 MDHEN, CDR2 SYDVKM. After removal of 7 bases from V and 1 base from J, the junction contained 17 bases not matched to a gene. The DNA for the CDR3 is TGTGCCAGCACCTCCGCCGGGACAGGGTCCCTGTTGAGCAATCAGCCCCAGCATTTT. This gives the protein CASTSAGTGSLLSNQPQHF.

This chain uses TRBV6-6 with TRBJ2-3; a weak D match, TRBD2 (5 bases). This CDR3 has 11 amino acids. Per germline, CDR1 MNHNY and CDR2 SVGAGI (reference sequence). The V end lost 5 bases, the J end lost 5 bases, and 5 bases lay between the germline ends. CDR3 DNA sequence: TGTGCCAGCAGTAGCGGAGATACGCAGTATTTT. The encoded protein is CASSSGDTQYF.

This clone was recorded a few times. The CDR3 spells CASSFRGQNTEAFF. CDR3 in DNA: TGTGCCAGCAGCTTTAGAGGCCAGAACACTGAAGCTTTCTTT. This sequence joins TRBV7-6 and TRBJ1-1; no clear D gene. Per germline, CDR1 SGHVS and CDR2 FNYEAQ. The V and J ends lost 3 bases and 1 base respectively, with 9 bases between them. The CDR3 contains 14 residues.

Details on this clone: The same CDR3 is also encoded by other DNA sequences in this sample. The V gene is TRBV5-1, the J gene TRBJ1-1; D remains ambiguous. Deletions cut 1 base from V and 3 bases from J, with 7 bases between. Germline loops: CDR1 SGHRS, CDR2 YFSETQ. The CDR3 covers 13 residues. The CDR3 DNA follows: TGCGCCAGCAGCTTGTCTGGCTACACTGAAGCTTTCTTT. Protein sequence: CASSLSGYTEAFF.

This chain joins TRBV28 and TRBJ2-1, with 8 bases identical to TRBD2. After removal of 3 bases from V and 2 bases from J, the junction contained 9 bases not matched to a gene. CDR1 and CDR2 (germline): MDHEN, SYDVKM. This CDR3 region has 17 residues. In nucleotides, the CDR3 is TGTGCCAGCAGTTTGCTAGGGGTAGCGGGGCCCTACAATGAGCAGTTCTTC. Translating gives CASSLLGVAGPYNEQFF.

Concerning this clone: Relative to the germline gene, one junction end is altered; a read error may explain this. V is TRBV7-7 and J is TRBJ2-5; D ambiguous. The CDR3 length is 14 residues. Germline-derived CDR1 and CDR2 are SSHAT and FNYEAQ (reference sequence). The CDR3: CASSRVGIQETQYF. The CDR3 nucleotides read TGTGCTAGCAGCCGAGTGGGGATCCAAGAGACCCAGTACTTC.